The subject of this entry is one T cell receptor (beta chain). Its antigen is still unknown. The source of the sample is a study of regulatory and conventional T cells in RAG deficiency. General observations from the study: Sorted Omenn CD25-high CD127-low cells may not be bona fide Tregs. Shannon entropy fell and Simpson indices rose in RAG-deficient patients. Omenn syndrome and CID/AS patients had about 110-fold fewer unique Treg TCR beta sequences, versus approximately 9.6-fold elsewhere.

Using immunoSEQ multiplex PCR, the repertoire was profiled, and TCRdb retains in-frame clones only, with some absent. Of 850 to 1,000 clones detected, 81% appear once; the ten largest clones hold about 17%. CDR1 is MDHEN and CDR2 is SYDVKM in the germline V gene. There are 15 residues in the CDR3. V lost 3 bases, J lost 1 base, and 9 bases lay in between. The V call is TRBV28, the J call TRBJ2-2; D is perhaps TRBD1 (5 bases). Sequencing used CD8+ T cells sorted from blood. This receptor was obtained from a human donor with RAG deficiency presenting as severe combined immunodeficiency. As DNA, the CDR3 is TGTGCCAGCAGTTTCATCCAGGGGAACACCGGGGAGCTGTTTTTT. Translation gives CASSFIQGNTGELFF. Using reference TRBV28 and TRBJ2-2 for the parts outside the CDR3, the full variable domain is DVKVTQSSRYLVKRTGEKVFLECVQDMDHENMFWYRQDPGLGLRLIYFSYDVKMKEKGDIPEGYSVSREKKERFSLILESASTNQTSMYLCASSFIQGNTGELFFGEGSRLTVL.